The source of this TCR beta chain is a study of T-cell reconstitution after alpha-beta-depleted transplantation in children. Preparing the TCRbeta library involved the use of unique molecular identifiers. MiXCR was run by TCRdb on the PCR reads, yielding one entry per CDR3 protein. The sample carries some 280,000 distinct CDR3 sequences, more than 8% recorded once. This CDR3 is built from 15 residues. Germline CDR1 and CDR2: MGHRA and YSYEKL. The V gene lost 0 bases and the J gene lost 0 bases, with 9 bases spanning the gap. This clonotype was counted at least ten times. The starting material was PBMCs from the stem cell graft donor, obtained from the stem cell graft. This clonotype was obtained from a human donor who donated a stem cell graft to a child with SCID. This chain connects TRBV4-1 to TRBJ2-7, with D perhaps TRBD1 (6 bases). The DNA for the CDR3 is TGCGCCAGCAGCCAAGACGGACAGAGCTCCTACGAGCAGTACTTC. Amino acids: CASSQDGQSSYEQYF.